The present TCR beta chain was sequenced within a study of PD-L1 blockade in urothelial cancer. This clone was detected only once. Clones were read by immunoSEQ multiplex PCR, and TCRdb kept only the in-frame ones, dropping some. The data show more than 85,000 clones, around 93% seen once. V was pared by 4 bases and J by 3 bases, with 6 bases of the junction left unmatched. CDR1 and CDR2 from the germline V gene are SGDLS and YYNGEE. This CDR3 is 16 amino acids long. Sequenced material: PBMCs, taken around atezolizumab (anti-PD-L1) treatment. The chain employs TRBV9 and TRBJ2-1; 11 positions match TRBD1. The TCR originated in an elderly woman with urothelial cancer. The CDR3 DNA is TGTGCCAGCAGCTTTTCCGGGACAGGGGGCTACAATGAGCAGTTCTTC. This sequence encodes CASSFSGTGGYNEQFF.